This T cell receptor beta chain was identified in a study of blood T cell repertoires in COVID-19. Overall study context: Sites across the United States, Italy and Spain contributed samples from acute and convalescent COVID-19. The cDNA or gDNA used as material had been derived from T cells, B-cell-depleted T cells, or PBMCs.

CDR3 length equals 16 residues. Deletions cut 4 bases from V and 0 bases from J, with 13 bases between. In germline, CDR1 is LGHNA, CDR2 YSLEER. Sequencing was performed with immunoSEQ multiplex PCR; in TCRdb, only in-frame clones are kept and a portion is missing. The sample holds about 330,000 clones, approximately 90% seen once. The TCR originated in a man under 40 with COVID-19, enrolled during active disease. V gene TRBV4-3 combines with J gene TRBJ1-3; no definite D call. The sequenced sample was peripheral blood. CDR3: CASSPQMGVSGNTIYF. The CDR3 DNA reads TGCGCCAGCAGCCCCCAAATGGGAGTCTCTGGAAACACCATATATTTT.